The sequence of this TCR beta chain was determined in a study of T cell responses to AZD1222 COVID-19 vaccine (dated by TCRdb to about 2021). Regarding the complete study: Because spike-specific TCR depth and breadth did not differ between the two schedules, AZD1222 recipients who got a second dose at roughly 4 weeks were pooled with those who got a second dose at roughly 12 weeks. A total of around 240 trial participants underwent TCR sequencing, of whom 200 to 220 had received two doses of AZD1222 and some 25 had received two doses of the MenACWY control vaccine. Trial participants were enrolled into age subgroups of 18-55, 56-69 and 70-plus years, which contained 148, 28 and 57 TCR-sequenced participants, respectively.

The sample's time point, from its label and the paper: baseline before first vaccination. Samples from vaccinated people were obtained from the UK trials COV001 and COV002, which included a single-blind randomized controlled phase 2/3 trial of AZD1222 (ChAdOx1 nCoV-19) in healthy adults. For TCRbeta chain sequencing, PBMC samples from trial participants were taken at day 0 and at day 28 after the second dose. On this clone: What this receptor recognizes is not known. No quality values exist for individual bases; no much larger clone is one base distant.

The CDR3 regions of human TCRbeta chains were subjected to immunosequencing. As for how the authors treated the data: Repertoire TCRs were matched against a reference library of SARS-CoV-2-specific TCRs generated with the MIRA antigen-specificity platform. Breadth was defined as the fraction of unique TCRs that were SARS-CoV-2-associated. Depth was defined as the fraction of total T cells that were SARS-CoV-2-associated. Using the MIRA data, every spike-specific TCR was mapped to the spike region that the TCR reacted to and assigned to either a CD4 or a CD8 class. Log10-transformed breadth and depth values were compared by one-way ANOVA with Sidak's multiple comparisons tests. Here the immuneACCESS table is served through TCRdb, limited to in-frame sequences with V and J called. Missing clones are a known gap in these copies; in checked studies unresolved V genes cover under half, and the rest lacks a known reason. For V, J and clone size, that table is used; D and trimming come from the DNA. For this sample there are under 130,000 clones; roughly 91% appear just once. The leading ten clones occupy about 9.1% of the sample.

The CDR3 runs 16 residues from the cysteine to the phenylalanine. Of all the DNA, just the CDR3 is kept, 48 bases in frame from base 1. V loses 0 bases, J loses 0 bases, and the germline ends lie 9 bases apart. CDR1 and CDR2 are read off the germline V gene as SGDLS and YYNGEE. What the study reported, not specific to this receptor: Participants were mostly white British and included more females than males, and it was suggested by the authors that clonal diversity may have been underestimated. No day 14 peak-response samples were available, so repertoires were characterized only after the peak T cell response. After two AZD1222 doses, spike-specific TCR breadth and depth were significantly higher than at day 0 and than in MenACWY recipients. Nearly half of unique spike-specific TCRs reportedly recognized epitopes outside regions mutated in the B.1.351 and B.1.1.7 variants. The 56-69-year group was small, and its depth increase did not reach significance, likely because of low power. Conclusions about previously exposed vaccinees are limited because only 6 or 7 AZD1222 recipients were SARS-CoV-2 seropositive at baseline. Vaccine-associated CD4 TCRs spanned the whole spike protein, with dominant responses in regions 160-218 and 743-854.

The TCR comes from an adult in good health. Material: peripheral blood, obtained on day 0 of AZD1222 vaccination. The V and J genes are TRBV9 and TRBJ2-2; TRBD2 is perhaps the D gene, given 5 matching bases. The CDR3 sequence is CASSVGERPNTGELFF. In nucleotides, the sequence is TGTGCCAGCAGCGTAGGGGAGAGGCCGAACACCGGGGAGCTGTTTTTT.